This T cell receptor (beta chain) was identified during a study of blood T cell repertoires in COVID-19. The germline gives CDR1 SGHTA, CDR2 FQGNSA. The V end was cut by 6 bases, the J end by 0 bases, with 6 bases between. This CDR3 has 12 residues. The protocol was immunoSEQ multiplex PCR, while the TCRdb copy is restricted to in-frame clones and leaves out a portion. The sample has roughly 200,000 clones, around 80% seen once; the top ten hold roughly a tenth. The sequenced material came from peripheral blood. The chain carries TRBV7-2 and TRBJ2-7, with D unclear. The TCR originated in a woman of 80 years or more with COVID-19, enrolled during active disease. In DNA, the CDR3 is TGTGCCAGCAGGGGCAGCTCCTACGAGCAGTACTTC. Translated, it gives CASRGSSYEQYF.